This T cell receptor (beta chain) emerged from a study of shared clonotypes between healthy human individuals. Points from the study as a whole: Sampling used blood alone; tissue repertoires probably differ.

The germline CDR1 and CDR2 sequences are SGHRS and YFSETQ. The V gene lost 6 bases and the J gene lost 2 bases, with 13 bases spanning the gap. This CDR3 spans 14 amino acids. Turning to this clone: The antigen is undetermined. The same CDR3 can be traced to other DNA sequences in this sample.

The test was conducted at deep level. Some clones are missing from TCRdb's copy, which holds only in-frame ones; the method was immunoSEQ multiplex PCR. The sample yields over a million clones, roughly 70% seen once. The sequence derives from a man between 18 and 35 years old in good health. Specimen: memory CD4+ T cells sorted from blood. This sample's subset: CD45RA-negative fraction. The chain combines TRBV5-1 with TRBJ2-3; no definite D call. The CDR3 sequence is CASTSGGITDTQYF. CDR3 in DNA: TGCGCCAGCACCTCTGGCGGTATCACAGATACGCAGTATTTT.